The source of this T cell receptor beta chain is a study of blood T cell repertoires in COVID-19. Looking at the study overall: T cells, B-cell-depleted T cells, or PBMCs supplied cDNA or gDNA.

Trimming removed 4 bases at V and 8 bases at J, with 18 bases between. This CDR3 has 14 residues. Germline V gene sequence: CDR1 SGHTS, CDR2 YDEGEE. The data were produced by immunoSEQ multiplex PCR, yet TCRdb's version contains in-frame clones alone and is incomplete. The data show about 250,000 clones, around nine tenths seen once. This chain links TRBV5-8 with TRBJ1-2; D unclear. The material sequenced was peripheral blood. This clonotype was obtained from an elderly man with acute or convalescent COVID-19. Here the CDR3 reads CASSPLGSLSGYTF. For the CDR3, the DNA is TGTGCCAGCAGCCCCCTAGGTAGTTTAAGCGGCTACACCTTC.